The table lists the clone carrying this T cell receptor beta chain with many counts. A library made for alpha chains picked up this beta chain off target, so its size means little. The source of the sample is a study of spatial heterogeneity in lung cancer. Turning to the study itself: Alpha-chain detections were consistently fewer than beta-chain detections among the sequences.

A single record per CDR3 protein comes from TCRdb applying MiXCR to the 5' RACE reads. Of thousands of distinct CDR3 sequences in the sample, about a fifth were seen once. Time point indicated: sample taken at primary tumor resection. In each case, whole RNA from tumor, nontumor lung or frozen PBMC was sequenced unsorted. The cohort: some 70 early-stage, untreated non-small cell lung cancer patients. Sequences were derived from normal lung tissue next to the tumor, sampled at surgery. This receptor was identified in a female donor with early-stage non-small cell lung cancer.

The CDR3 DNA reads TGCAGTGCTAGAGAGGATGGTACTAGTTCCTCTGGGGCCAACGTCCTGACTTTC. Encoded protein: CSAREDGTSSSGANVLTF. The chain recombines TRBV20-1 with TRBJ2-6, with D possibly being TRBD2 (5 bases). There are 18 residues in the CDR3. Germline CDR1 DFQATT, CDR2 SNEGSKA (reference sequence). The V and J ends lost 0 bases and 0 bases respectively, with 15 bases between them.